This is a list of T cell receptor beta chains from one sample in a study of blood T cell repertoires in COVID-19. The protocol was immunoSEQ multiplex PCR, while the TCRdb copy is restricted to in-frame clones and leaves out a portion. Counted here are about 150,000 clones, over 75% occurring once; the ten biggest clones make up 6.5% to 9.5%. Material: peripheral blood. Every receptor here comes from an older woman with COVID-19, enrolled during active disease. CDR3s include the opening cysteine and the closing phenylalanine or tryptophan. D genes are given only for firm matches. A clone size is listed for some rows: how often the clone was seen (once, few, many), or a class if it is expanded.

j_call,d_call,v_call,clone_size,cdr3_nt,cdr3_aa
TRBJ2-2,TRBD1,TRBV5-4,-,TGTGCCAGCAGCTTGGCGGCAGGGGGCTTGAACACCGGGGAGCTGTTTTTT,CASSLAAGGLNTGELFF
TRBJ2-7,TRBD1,TRBV6-5,-,TGTGCCAGCAGCTCCCGACAGGGCTACGAGCAGTACTTC,CASSSRQGYEQYF
TRBJ2-1,-,TRBV10-2,-,TGCGCCAGCCGGGGGGCCAGTAATGAGCAGTTCTTC,CASRGASNEQFF
TRBJ1-1,TRBD1,TRBV7-9,-,TGTGCCAGCAGCTTAGTGACAGGGAAGGCTTTCTTT,CASSLVTGKAFF
TRBJ2-3,-,TRBV5-4,-,TGTGCCAGCAGCTCCCGGGACACTAGCACAGATACGCAGTATTTT,CASSSRDTSTDTQYF
TRBJ2-7,TRBD1,TRBV10-3,-,TGTGCCATCAGTGCAACAGGGGACGACGAGCAGTACTTC,CAISATGDDEQYF
TRBJ2-7,TRBD1,TRBV28,-,TGTGCCAGCAGGTACACCCGGGACAGGACCTACGAGCAGTACTTC,CASRYTRDRTYEQYF
TRBJ1-1,TRBD1,TRBV6-5,-,TGTGCCAGCAGCAGGGGGGACCTTGAAGCTTTCTTT,CASSRGDLEAFF
TRBJ2-7,-,TRBV30,-,TGTGCCTGGAGTCGGGCGGGCTACGAGCAGTACTTC,CAWSRAGYEQYF
TRBJ2-7,-,TRBV7-2,-,TGTGCCAGCAGCTTAGTAGTGCAGGCGAATTACGAGCAGTACTTC,CASSLVVQANYEQYF
TRBJ2-4,-,TRBV2,once,TGTGCCAGCAGTGGAGGGACCAAAAACATTCAGTACTTC,CASSGGTKNIQYF
TRBJ2-2,-,TRBV11-3,-,TGTGCCAGCAGCTTTGGGAGCAGGGGGGCTCGCCTTTTT,CASSFGSRGARLF
TRBJ2-2,-,TRBV13,-,TGTGCCAGCAGCTTAGGGGCAGGGCCCGGGGAGCTGTTTTTT,CASSLGAGPGELFF
TRBJ2-7,TRBD1,TRBV27,-,TGTGCCAGCAGTTTTAGCCGGGACAGGGCCCCCCTCTTC,CASSFSRDRAPLF
TRBJ1-2,-,TRBV5-1,-,TGCGCCAGCAGCCCCGACGGACAGAGAATCTACACCTTC,CASSPDGQRIYTF
TRBJ2-5,TRBD1,TRBV9,-,TGTGCCAGCAGCCCGAGACAGGGCAATTACGAGACCCAGTACTTC,CASSPRQGNYETQYF
TRBJ1-1,TRBD1,TRBV28,-,TGTGCCAGCAGTTTACGACAGGGGGCCCTCGGGGCTGAAGCTTTCTTT,CASSLRQGALGAEAFF
TRBJ2-3,TRBD2,TRBV4-2,-,TGTGCCAGCAGCCAAGCCCTAGCGGGGGGGGCCAGCACAGATACGCAGTATTTT,CASSQALAGGASTDTQYF
TRBJ1-2,TRBD1,TRBV19,-,TGTGCCAGTACCCCCCTCGGCAGGGGGCCTGGCTACACCTTC,CASTPLGRGPGYTF
TRBJ1-3,TRBD1,TRBV25-1,-,TGTGCCAGCAGACGACAGGGGCGAAACACCATATATTTT,CASRRQGRNTIYF
TRBJ2-3,TRBD2,TRBV20-1,-,TGCAGTGCTAGTTCGGATAGCGGGGTGGATACGCAGTATTTT,CSASSDSGVDTQYF
TRBJ2-1,-,TRBV12-5,-,TGTGCTAGTGGTTTGGTACTTGGGGGCGCTCACAATGAGCAGTTCTTC,CASGLVLGGAHNEQFF
TRBJ1-1,-,TRBV7-9,-,TGTGCCAGCAGCCCTAGGGGATTGGTATACAACACTGAAGCTTTCTTT,CASSPRGLVYNTEAFF
TRBJ1-2,TRBD1,TRBV7-9,-,TGTGCCAGCAGCTACAGACAGGGACATGGCTACACCTTC,CASSYRQGHGYTF
TRBJ2-7,TRBD1,TRBV5-5,once,TGTGCCAGCAGCCTAGGTTTTAGACAGGGGGCGCAGCACGAGCAGTACTTC,CASSLGFRQGAQHEQYF
TRBJ2-2,-,TRBV7-7,-,TGTGCTAGCAGCTTAGCAAGCGACTCCACCGGGGAGCTGTTTTTT,CASSLASDSTGELFF
TRBJ1-1,TRBD1,TRBV7-9,-,TGTGCCAGCAGCTGGCCGGGACAGGGAAGGACTGAAGCTTTCTTT,CASSWPGQGRTEAFF
TRBJ2-1,-,TRBV7-2,-,TGTGCCAGCAGCTTAGGGACAACCACCTACAATGAGCAGTTCTTC,CASSLGTTTYNEQFF
TRBJ2-7,TRBD1,TRBV6-5,once,TGTGCCAGCAGTTACCGGCGGACAGGGAGGTTGAGAGAGCAGTACTTC,CASSYRRTGRLREQYF
TRBJ2-3,-,TRBV27,-,TGTGCCAGCAGTTTTTGGCGGGGAGGCGCAGATACGCAGTATTTT,CASSFWRGGADTQYF
TRBJ2-1,TRBD2,TRBV7-6,once,TGTGCCAGCAGCTTAGGGCCCAGCGGGGGGGCCAACAATGAGCAGTTCTTC,CASSLGPSGGANNEQFF
TRBJ2-5,TRBD1,TRBV11-2,-,TGTGCCAGCAGAAGACAGGGAGTCCAAGAGACCCAGTACTTC,CASRRQGVQETQYF
TRBJ1-5,TRBD1,TRBV2,few,TGTGCCAGCAGTTACACAGGGGGCTCGCGGCAGCCCCAGCATTTT,CASSYTGGSRQPQHF
TRBJ1-2,TRBD1,TRBV3-1/TRBV3-2,-,TGTGCCAGCAGCCAAGAGACTACAGGGGGGTCTGGGGGCTACACCTTC,CASSQETTGGSGGYTF
TRBJ1-1,-,TRBV28,-,TGTGCCAGCAGTTTAGCAGGGTCGTTGAACACTGAAGCTTTCTTT,CASSLAGSLNTEAFF
TRBJ2-5,TRBD1,TRBV11-3,-,TGTGCCAGCAGCCGTGGAGGGACAGGTCAAGAGACCCAGTACTTC,CASSRGGTGQETQYF
TRBJ2-2,TRBD1,TRBV7-3,once,TGTGCCAGCAGCCCCAGGGGGTCCCTTAGCTTCGGGGAGCTGTTTTTT,CASSPRGSLSFGELFF
TRBJ1-2,-,TRBV6-1,-,TGTGCCAGCAGTGAAACTCTTACAGGGCACTATGGCTACACCTTC,CASSETLTGHYGYTF
TRBJ1-4,TRBD1,TRBV6-2/TRBV6-3,once,TGTGCCAGCAGTTGGACAGGGGGCGGCGAAAAACTGTTTTTT,CASSWTGGGEKLFF
TRBJ2-7,-,TRBV9,-,TGTGCCAGCAGCTTCTCTCACAGGGTGGGCTACGAGCAGTACTTC,CASSFSHRVGYEQYF
TRBJ2-3,-,TRBV5-1,-,TGCGCCAGCAGCCCAAATGGGTCGCAGCGATACACAGATACGCAGTATTTT,CASSPNGSQRYTDTQYF
TRBJ2-5,-,TRBV7-3,-,TGTGCCAGCAGCCGCACTAGTGGGCAAGAGACCCAGTACTTC,CASSRTSGQETQYF
TRBJ1-1,TRBD1,TRBV5-1,-,TGCGCCAGCAGCTATCGGACAGGGGGCACGAACACTGAAGCTTTCTTT,CASSYRTGGTNTEAFF
TRBJ2-2,-,TRBV7-6,-,TGTGCCAGCAGCTTATTCCTAGCGCTGAACACCGGGGAGCTGTTTTTT,CASSLFLALNTGELFF
TRBJ1-2,TRBD1,TRBV14,-,TGTGCCAGCAGCCAAGTGCGGACAGGGGGCGCATACGGCTACACCTTC,CASSQVRTGGAYGYTF
TRBJ1-5,TRBD1,TRBV11-2,-,TGTGCCAGCAGCTTATCGGACAGGGACAATCAGCCCCAGCATTTT,CASSLSDRDNQPQHF
TRBJ2-5,-,TRBV7-9,-,TGTGCCAGCAGCACCGCCTTCCAGGGGGGATCGGGAGAGACCCAGTACTTC,CASSTAFQGGSGETQYF
TRBJ2-7,TRBD2,TRBV6-5,-,TGTGCCAGCGCCCGGGAGGTCACCTACGAGCAGTACTTC,CASAREVTYEQYF
TRBJ2-1,TRBD2,TRBV9,-,TGTGCCAGCAGCGTAGGAGTTGCGGGGGGGTACAATGAGCAGTTCTTC,CASSVGVAGGYNEQFF
TRBJ2-2,-,TRBV7-3,-,TGTGCCAGCAGCTCACAGGGTTCTGGGGAGCTGTTTTTT,CASSSQGSGELFF
TRBJ2-7,TRBD1,TRBV12-5,-,TGTGCTAGTGGTAATCCCGGGACAGGGGGAATCGAGCAGTACTTC,CASGNPGTGGIEQYF
TRBJ2-3,TRBD2,TRBV10-3,once,TGTGCCATCAGGGATACCGGGACTAGCGGGGGGGCCGGTACGCAGTATTTT,CAIRDTGTSGGAGTQYF